This TCR beta chain came from a study of memory CD8 T cells in hepatitis C reinfection. Study at large: After reinfection, a couple of primary-infection resolvers became chronically infected.

V shed 0 bases, J shed 0 bases, and the junction held 3 bases outside the gene matches. From germline, CDR1 is SGDLS and CDR2 YYNGEE. There are 16 residues in the CDR3. Time point noted: late/post reinfection, 12 to 24 weeks after detection. The sorted cells went straight to TCR sequencing with no prior in vitro expansion. Concerning this clone itself: Its antigen is unknown.

Sequencing used immunoSEQ multiplex PCR; TCRdb keeps in-frame clones, though not all of them. The sample consists of about 46,000 clones, nearly 90% of them appearing once. The study's findings and limits: Conclusions on public clonotypes and secondary clearance were not definitive with four or five donors.

Sequences were obtained from naive CD8+ T cells sorted from blood. The clonotype was recovered from a man younger than 30 with hepatitis C virus infection. The chain has TRBV9 and TRBJ2-3; TRBD2 aligns across 8 bases. The chain's CDR3 is CASSVGLAPSTDTQYF. CDR3 sequence (DNA): TGTGCCAGCAGCGTAGGACTAGCGCCCAGCACAGATACGCAGTATTTT.